The 25 T cell receptor beta chains below all came from one sample that was sequenced in a study of T-cell memory formation after mild COVID-19. TCRdb re-analysed the 5' RACE reads in MiXCR, keeping a single row per CDR3 protein. This repertoire shows some 97,000 distinct CDR3 sequences, around 10% found once; its top ten account for 40%. Specimen: PBMCs or a T cell subset sorted from them (not recorded which). These receptors were collected from a man younger than 30 who had mild COVID-19 (a few samples of this study predate the infection). Cell type and time point are not known.

This clonotype has only a few counts. The chain employs TRBV6-5 and TRBJ2-3; 7 bases are a match to TRBD1. Germline-derived CDR1 and CDR2 are MNHEY and SVGAGI. Trimming at V came to 8 bases and at J to 2 bases, leaving 7 bases not matched to a gene. The CDR3 contains 14 residues. Here the CDR3 DNA reads TGTGCCAGCGGGGTCGGGACAGCCACAGATACGCAGTATTTT. It yields the protein CASGVGTATDTQYF.

The V gene is TRBV5-1, the J gene TRBJ2-2; 8 bases are a match to TRBD1. With 4 bases clipped from V and 6 bases from J, the junction kept 5 bases outside the gene matches. This CDR3 comprises 14 residues. Germline V gene lookup returns CDR1 SGHRS and CDR2 YFSETQ. CDR3 in amino acids: CASSPDRGPGELFF. The CDR3 coding sequence is TGCGCCAGCAGCCCAGACAGGGGTCCCGGGGAGCTGTTTTTT.

The V gene is TRBV12-3 or TRBV12-4, the J gene TRBJ2-3, with 14 positions matching TRBD2. The CDR3 is 17 residues long. Losses at the gene ends were 6 bases for V and 5 bases for J; bases not matched to a gene: 10. Here the CDR3 reads CASSPGGGTSGRDTQYF. Written as DNA, the CDR3 is TGTGCCAGCAGCCCGGGGGGCGGGACTAGCGGGAGAGATACGCAGTATTTT.

The chain couples TRBV4-1 to TRBJ1-6; D not certain. There are 16 residues in the CDR3. CDR1 and CDR2 from the germline V gene are MGHRA and YSYEKL. Trimming shortened V by 2 bases and J by 7 bases, and 15 bases separated the two germline ends. The CDR3: CASSQSRRAGNSPLHF. The DNA of the CDR3 is TGCGCCAGCAGCCAATCTCGGCGAGCGGGAAATTCACCCCTCCACTTT.

This clonotype was observed once. This chain uses TRBV6-2 or TRBV6-3 with TRBJ2-2; 11 nucleotides match TRBD2. Germline trimming cut 8 bases from V and 3 bases from J; bases unmatched to any gene: 8. Germline loops: CDR1 MNHEY, CDR2 SVGEGT. The CDR3 loop spans 16 amino acids. CDR3 DNA sequence: TGTGCCAGCGGATCCGGGACTAGCGGAGACACCGGGGAGCTGTTTTTT. It yields the protein CASGSGTSGDTGELFF.

In this sample, this clonotype turned up a few times. This chain joins TRBV6-5 and TRBJ1-3; D is uncertain. The CDR3 contains 11 residues. The V end was cut by 2 bases, the J end by 12 bases, with 8 bases between. Germline V gene sequence: CDR1 MNHEY, CDR2 SVGAGI. The CDR3 coding sequence is TGTGCCAGCAGTTACAGTATCCACATATATTTT. Its translation is CASSYSIHIYF.

This clonotype has a handful of counts. The V and J genes are TRBV29-1 and TRBJ2-3; a weak D match, TRBD1 (6 bases). In germline, CDR1 is SQVTM, CDR2 ANQGSEA. This CDR3 is 14 amino acids long. V was pared by 3 bases and J by 0 bases, with 10 bases between. DNA of the CDR3: TGCAGCGTTGAGGGTACAGGGAGCACAGATACGCAGTATTTT. The encoded protein is CSVEGTGSTDTQYF.

This CDR3 reads CASSSGPGESYEQYF. As DNA, the CDR3 is TGTGCCAGCAGCTCGGGCCCAGGGGAATCCTACGAGCAGTACTTC. J is TRBJ2-7 and V is TRBV7-6, with D perhaps TRBD1 (6 bases). This CDR3 is built from 15 residues. The V and J ends lost 4 bases and 1 base respectively, with 14 bases between them. Germline V gene sequence: CDR1 SGHVS, CDR2 FNYEAQ.

This clonotype showed up just a few times. This chain uses TRBV29-1 with TRBJ2-5, with a weak D call TRBD1 (5 bases). The germline V gene encodes CDR1 SQVTM and CDR2 ANQGSEA. Trimming removed 7 bases from V and 4 bases from J, with 10 bases in between. This CDR3 is built from 11 residues. CDR3 in DNA: TGCAGCGGTCGACAGCTAGAGACCCAGTACTTC. Its protein is CSGRQLETQYF.

This rearrangement joins TRBV7-2 to TRBJ2-3; 13 bases line up with TRBD2. In germline, CDR1 is SGHTA, CDR2 FQGNSA. The CDR3 spans 17 residues. Trimming cost V 3 bases and J 7 bases; bases outside gene matches: 10. The CDR3 spells CASSFGTSGAKPHTQYF. For the CDR3, the DNA is TGTGCCAGCAGCTTCGGGACTAGCGGGGCAAAGCCGCATACGCAGTATTTT.

This clonotype was picked up a small number of times. The chain joins TRBV9 to TRBJ2-5; maybe TRBD2 (6 bases). Germline CDR1 reads SGDLS; CDR2 reads YYNGEE. The V gene lost 1 base and the J gene lost 4 bases, with 8 bases spanning the gap. The CDR3 contains 13 residues. CDR3 residues: CASSVWGGETQYF. DNA of the CDR3: TGTGCCAGCAGCGTATGGGGAGGAGAGACCCAGTACTTC.

This sequence joins TRBV7-8 and TRBJ2-3, with 8 bases identical to TRBD1. J lost 0 bases, V lost 3 bases, and 11 bases had no gene match. From germline, CDR1 is SGHVS and CDR2 FQNEAQ. The CDR3 extends over 18 amino acids. CDR3: CASSFSEPRDRSTDTQYF. The CDR3 coding sequence is TGTGCCAGCAGCTTTAGTGAGCCGCGGGACAGGAGCACAGATACGCAGTATTTT.

The gene calls are TRBV7-9 and TRBJ2-3; possible D gene TRBD2, 5 bases. The CDR3 has 14 amino acids. Germline V lookup: CDR1 SEHNR, CDR2 FQNEAQ (reference sequence). V gave up 5 bases and J gave up 1 base, with 10 bases separating them. The CDR3 loop reads CASSHTRGTDTQYF. The CDR3 bases are TGTGCCAGCAGCCATACTAGGGGCACAGATACGCAGTATTTT.

V usage is TRBV6-5 and J usage is TRBJ2-3, with D perhaps TRBD2 (6 bases). This CDR3 has 16 amino acids. V was trimmed by 0 bases and J by 5 bases, leaving 15 bases between them. Per the germline V gene, CDR1 is MNHEY and CDR2 is SVGAGI. CDR3 nucleotides: TGTGCCAGCAGTTACTCGCTTCGGTCTAGCGAAGATACGCAGTATTTT. Its protein product is CASSYSLRSSEDTQYF.

This sequence joins TRBV20-1 and TRBJ2-7, with 7 positions matching TRBD1. Germline CDR1 reads DFQATT; CDR2 reads SNEGSKA (reference sequence). The CDR3 consists of 14 residues. J was trimmed by 0 bases and V by 5 bases; bases with no gene match: 7. CDR3 loop: CSADDRVSSYEQYV. The CDR3 DNA reads TGCAGTGCTGACGACAGGGTTAGCTCCTACGAGCAGTACGTC.

This chain uses TRBV5-1 with TRBJ1-1; TRBD1 matches 12 bases. Germline CDR1 reads SGHRS; CDR2 reads YFSETQ. The ends lost 5 bases at V and 1 base at J; junction bases unmatched: 6. The length of the CDR3 is 16 residues. CDR3 sequence: CASSMGTGGANTEAFF. CDR3 DNA sequence: TGCGCCAGCAGTATGGGGACAGGGGGCGCGAACACTGAAGCTTTCTTT.

This sequence joins TRBV7-2 and TRBJ2-5, with D unclear. The CDR3 runs to 11 residues. The germline V gene encodes CDR1 SGHTA and CDR2 FQGNSA. Trimming took 5 bases from V and 5 from J, leaving 6 bases between them. The CDR3 spells CASSHSETQYF. The CDR3 DNA follows: TGTGCCAGCAGCCATAGTGAGACCCAGTACTTC. The entire variable domain, with the rest obtained from reference TRBV7-2 and TRBJ2-5, is as follows: GAGVSQSPSNKVTEKGKDVELRCDPISGHTALYWYRQSLGQGLEFLIYFQGNSAPDKSGLPSDRFSAERTGGSVSTLTIQRTQQEDSAVYLCASSHSETQYFGPGTRLLVL.

The rearrangement links TRBV20-1 to TRBJ1-6, with 7 bases matching TRBD1. This CDR3 has 12 amino acids. V lost 5 bases and J lost 10; bases outside the gene matches: 5. CDR1 is DFQATT, CDR2 SNEGSKA, per germline (reference sequence). In nucleotides, the CDR3 is TGCAGTGCTTGGACAGGAGGGTCACCCCTCCACTTT. Encoded protein: CSAWTGGSPLHF.

The chain couples TRBV2 to TRBJ2-2, with TRBD2 as a possible D gene (7 bases). Trimming stripped 0 bases from V and 3 bases from J, with 11 bases between. CDR3 length: 16 amino acids. Germline V gives CDR1 SNHLY, CDR2 FYNNEI. CDR3 amino acids: CASSEAGGPDTGELFF. The CDR3, as DNA: TGTGCCAGCAGTGAAGCGGGGGGGCCGGACACCGGGGAGCTGTTTTTT.

CDR3 DNA: TGCGCCAGCAGCCATTCGGACAGGGGATCCTACGAGCAGTACTTC. As protein: CASSHSDRGSYEQYF. The chain combines TRBV4-1 with TRBJ2-7; 9 bases fit TRBD1. This CDR3 is built from 15 residues. Trimming took 3 bases from V and 1 from J; bases not matched to a gene: 4. CDR1 and CDR2 from the germline V gene are MGHRA and YSYEKL.

The table lists this clonotype with a count of one. The genes are TRBV18 and TRBJ2-3, with a tentative D call TRBD2 (5 bases). With 0 bases removed from V and 6 bases from J, the gap between germline ends came to 19 bases. The length of the CDR3 is 17 residues. Germline loops: CDR1 KGHSH, CDR2 LQKENI. The CDR3, as DNA: TGTGCCAGCTCACCACCGAGGAACGGACTCCTCGGCGATACGCAGTATTTT. Its translation is CASSPPRNGLLGDTQYF.

Ten or more counts support this clonotype. The chain carries TRBV5-1 and TRBJ2-3, with unresolved D. Germline values: CDR1 SGHRS, CDR2 YFSETQ. This CDR3 spans 14 amino acids. The ends were cut back, 4 bases at V and 2 bases at J, with 11 bases in the middle. CDR3 DNA sequence: TGCGCCAGCAGCCCGGGCCGTCCCACAGATACGCAGTATTTT. Encoded protein: CASSPGRPTDTQYF. The whole variable domain, remainder taken from reference TRBV5-1 and TRBJ2-3, is KAGVTQTPRYLIKTRGQQVTLSCSPISGHRSVSWYQQTPGQGLQFLFEYFSETQRNKGNFPGRFSGRQFSNSRSEMNVSTLELGDSALYLCASSPGRPTDTQYFGPGTRLTVL.

Turning to this clonotype: One junction end disagrees with the germline gene, perhaps due to a read error. V and J are TRBV4-1 and TRBJ2-5, with 8 positions matching TRBD2. Germline V gives CDR1 MGHRA, CDR2 YSYEKL. The CDR3 totals 16 residues. The DNA for the CDR3 is TGCGCCAGCAGCCGAGACGGGGGGGCCTCTGGGGAGACCCAGCACTTC. This sequence encodes CASSRDGGASGETQHF.

This clonotype was found a few times. The V and J genes are TRBV7-9 and TRBJ2-2; D unresolved. This CDR3 region has 13 residues. Germline V CDR1 and CDR2: SEHNR, FQNEAQ (reference sequence). Trimming left V 5 bases short and J 5 bases short, with 9 bases between. This CDR3 is CASSPGRTGELFF. The CDR3 nucleotides read TGTGCCAGCAGCCCTGGACGGACCGGGGAGCTGTTTTTT.

The V and J genes are TRBV12-3 or TRBV12-4 and TRBJ1-4, with D unresolved. Trimming pared 4 bases from V and 8 bases from J, leaving 8 bases between. The CDR3 consists of 12 residues. In DNA, the CDR3 is TGTGCCAGCAGTTATACGGCGGAAAAACTGTTTTTT. Protein: CASSYTAEKLFF.